The sequence of this T cell receptor (beta chain) was determined in a study of T-cell memory formation after mild COVID-19. Study outcomes and limitations: Clones that shrank (day 15 to 85) were balanced CD4/CD8, whereas later expanders leaned CD4+. A subset of responding clones appeared in pre-infection memory, suggesting cross-reactive memory joined.

TCRdb used MiXCR to reprocess the 5' RACE reads, holding one entry per CDR3 protein. This table has 530,000 or so distinct CDR3 sequences, around 16% appearing once. With respect to this clonotype: The antigen is unknown.

The CDR3 runs 15 residues. Germline V gives CDR1 SGHRS, CDR2 YFSETQ. V was cut by 3 bases and J by 7 bases, with 20 bases left in between. Material for sequencing was PBMCs or a T cell subset sorted from them (not recorded which). The clonotype originates from an adult woman who had mild COVID-19 (a few samples of this study predate the infection). Cell type and time point are not known. The chain is built from TRBV5-1 and TRBJ2-7, with D possibly TRBD1 on 6 matching bases. The CDR3 region has the DNA TGCGCCAGCAGCTCGGACAGACCAACGTCGGGAGAGCAGTACTTC. It yields the protein CASSSDRPTSGEQYF.